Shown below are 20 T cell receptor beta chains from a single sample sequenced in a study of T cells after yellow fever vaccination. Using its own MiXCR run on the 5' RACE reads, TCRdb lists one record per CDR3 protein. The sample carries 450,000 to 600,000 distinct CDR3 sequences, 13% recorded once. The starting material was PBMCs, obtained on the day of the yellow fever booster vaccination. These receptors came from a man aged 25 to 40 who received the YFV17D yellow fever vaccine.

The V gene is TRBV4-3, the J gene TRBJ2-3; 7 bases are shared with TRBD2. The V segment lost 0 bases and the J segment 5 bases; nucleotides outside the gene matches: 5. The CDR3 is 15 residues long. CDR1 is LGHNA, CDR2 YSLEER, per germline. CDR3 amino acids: CASSQDLRGVDTQYF. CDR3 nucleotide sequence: TGCGCCAGCAGCCAAGATCTACGGGGGGTAGATACGCAGTATTTT.

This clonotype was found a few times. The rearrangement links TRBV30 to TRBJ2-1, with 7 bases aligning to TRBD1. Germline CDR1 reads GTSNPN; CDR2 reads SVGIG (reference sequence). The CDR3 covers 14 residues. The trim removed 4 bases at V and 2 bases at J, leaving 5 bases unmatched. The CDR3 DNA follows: TGTGCCTGGACGCGACAGGGCCCCTACAATGAGCAGTTCTTC. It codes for CAWTRQGPYNEQFF.

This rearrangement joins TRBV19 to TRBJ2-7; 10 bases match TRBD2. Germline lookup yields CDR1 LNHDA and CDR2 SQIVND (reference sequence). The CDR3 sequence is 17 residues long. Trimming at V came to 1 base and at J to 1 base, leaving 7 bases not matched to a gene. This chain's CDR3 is CASSIGGLAGDSYEQYF. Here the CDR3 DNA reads TGTGCCAGTAGTATAGGGGGCCTAGCGGGAGATTCCTACGAGCAGTACTTC.

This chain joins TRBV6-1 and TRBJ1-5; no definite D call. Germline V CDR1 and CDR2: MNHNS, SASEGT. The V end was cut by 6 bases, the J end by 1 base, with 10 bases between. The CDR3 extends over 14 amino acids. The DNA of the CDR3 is TGTGCCAGCAGCCCACTAGGGAGCAATCAGCCCCAGCATTTT. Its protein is CASSPLGSNQPQHF.

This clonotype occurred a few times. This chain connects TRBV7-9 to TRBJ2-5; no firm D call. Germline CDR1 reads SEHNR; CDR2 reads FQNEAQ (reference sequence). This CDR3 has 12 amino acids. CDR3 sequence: CAEGLKKETQYF. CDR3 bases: TGTGCAGAAGGGCTGAAGAAAGAGACCCAGTACTTC.

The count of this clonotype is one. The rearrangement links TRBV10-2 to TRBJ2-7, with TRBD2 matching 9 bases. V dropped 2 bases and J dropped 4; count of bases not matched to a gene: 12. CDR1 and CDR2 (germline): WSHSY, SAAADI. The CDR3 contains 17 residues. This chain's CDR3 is CASSERLAGTLRYEQYF. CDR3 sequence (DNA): TGCGCCAGCAGTGAGAGGCTAGCGGGGACGCTTAGGTACGAGCAGTACTTC.

The CDR3 region has the DNA TGTGCCAGCAGCTTAGCGGCGGCTACGCAGTATTTT. The encoded protein is CASSLAAATQYF. The chain joins TRBV7-2 to TRBJ2-3; no clear D gene. Germline V gene lookup returns CDR1 SGHTA and CDR2 FQGNSA. V was pared by 0 bases and J by 8 bases, with 6 bases between. This CDR3 is built from 12 residues.

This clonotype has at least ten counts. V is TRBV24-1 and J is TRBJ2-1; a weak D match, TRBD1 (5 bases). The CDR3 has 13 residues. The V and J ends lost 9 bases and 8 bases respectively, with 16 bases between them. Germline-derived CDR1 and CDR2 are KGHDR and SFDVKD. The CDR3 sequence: CATAGHPPHEQFF. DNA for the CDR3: TGTGCCACCGCTGGACACCCCCCCCATGAGCAGTTCTTC.

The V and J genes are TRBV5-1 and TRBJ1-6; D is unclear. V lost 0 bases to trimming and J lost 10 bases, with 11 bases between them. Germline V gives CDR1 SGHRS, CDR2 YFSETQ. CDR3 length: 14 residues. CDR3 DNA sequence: TGCGCCAGCAGCTTGGATGACAAAGGATCACCCCTCCACTTT. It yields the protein CASSLDDKGSPLHF.

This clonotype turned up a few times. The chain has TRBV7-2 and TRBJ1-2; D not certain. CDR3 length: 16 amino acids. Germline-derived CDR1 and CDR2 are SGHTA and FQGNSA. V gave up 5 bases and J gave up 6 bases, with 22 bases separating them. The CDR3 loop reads CASSIIGPVTWNGYTF. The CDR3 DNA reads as TGTGCCAGCAGCATCATTGGCCCAGTGACGTGGAATGGCTACACCTTC.

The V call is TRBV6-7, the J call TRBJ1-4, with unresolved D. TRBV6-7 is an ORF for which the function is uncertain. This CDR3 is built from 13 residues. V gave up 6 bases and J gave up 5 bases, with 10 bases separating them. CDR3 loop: CASRAGNNEKLFF. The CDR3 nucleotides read TGTGCCAGCAGGGCAGGCAACAATGAAAAACTGTTTTTT.

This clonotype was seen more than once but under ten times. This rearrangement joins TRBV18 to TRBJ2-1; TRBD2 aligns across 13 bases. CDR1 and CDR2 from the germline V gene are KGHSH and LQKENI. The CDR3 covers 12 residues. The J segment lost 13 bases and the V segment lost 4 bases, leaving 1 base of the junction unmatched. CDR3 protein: CASSRTSGSQFF. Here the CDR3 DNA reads TGTGCCAGCTCACGGACTAGCGGGAGTCAGTTCTTC.

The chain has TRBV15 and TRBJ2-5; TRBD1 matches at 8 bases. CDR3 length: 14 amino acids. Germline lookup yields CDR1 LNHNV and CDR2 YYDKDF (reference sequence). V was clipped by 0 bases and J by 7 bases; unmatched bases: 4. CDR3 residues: CATSREGGQGTQYF. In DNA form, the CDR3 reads TGTGCCACCAGCAGAGAGGGAGGACAGGGGACCCAGTACTTC.

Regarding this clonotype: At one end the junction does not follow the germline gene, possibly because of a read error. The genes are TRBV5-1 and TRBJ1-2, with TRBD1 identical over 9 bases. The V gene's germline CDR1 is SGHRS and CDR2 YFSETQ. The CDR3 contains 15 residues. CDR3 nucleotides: TGTGCCAGCAGTTTAGGGGACAGGGCAAACTATGGCTACACCTTC. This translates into CASSLGDRANYGYTF.

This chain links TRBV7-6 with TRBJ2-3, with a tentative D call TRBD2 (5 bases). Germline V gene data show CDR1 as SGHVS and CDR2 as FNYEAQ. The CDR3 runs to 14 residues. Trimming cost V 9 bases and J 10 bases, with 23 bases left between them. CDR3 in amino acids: CARPDCPRVVAQYF. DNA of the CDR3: TGTGCCAGACCGGACTGCCCCCGAGTCGTTGCGCAGTATTTT.

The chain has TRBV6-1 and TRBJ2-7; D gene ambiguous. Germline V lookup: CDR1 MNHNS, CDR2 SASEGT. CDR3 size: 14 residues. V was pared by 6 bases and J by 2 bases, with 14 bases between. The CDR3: CASRTGGLPYEQYF. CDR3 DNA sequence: TGTGCCAGCAGGACCGGTGGCCTTCCCTACGAGCAGTACTTC.

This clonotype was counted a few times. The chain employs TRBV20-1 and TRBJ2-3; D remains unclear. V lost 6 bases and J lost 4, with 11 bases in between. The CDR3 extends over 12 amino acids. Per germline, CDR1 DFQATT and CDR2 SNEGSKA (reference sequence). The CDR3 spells CSAARTADTQYF. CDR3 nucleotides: TGCAGTGCCGCTAGAACCGCAGATACGCAGTATTTT.

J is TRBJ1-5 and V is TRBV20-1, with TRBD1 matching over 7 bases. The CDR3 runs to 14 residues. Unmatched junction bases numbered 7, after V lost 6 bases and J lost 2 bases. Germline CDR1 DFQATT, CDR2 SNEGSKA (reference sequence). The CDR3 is CSARDSLRNQPQHF. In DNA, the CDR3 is TGCAGTGCAAGGGACAGTCTTCGCAATCAGCCCCAGCATTTT.

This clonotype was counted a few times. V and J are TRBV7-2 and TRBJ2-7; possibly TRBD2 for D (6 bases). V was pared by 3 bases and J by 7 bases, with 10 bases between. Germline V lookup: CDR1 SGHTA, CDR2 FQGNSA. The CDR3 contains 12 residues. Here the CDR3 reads CASSFLASEQYF. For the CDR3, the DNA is TGTGCCAGCAGCTTCCTAGCGAGTGAGCAGTACTTC.

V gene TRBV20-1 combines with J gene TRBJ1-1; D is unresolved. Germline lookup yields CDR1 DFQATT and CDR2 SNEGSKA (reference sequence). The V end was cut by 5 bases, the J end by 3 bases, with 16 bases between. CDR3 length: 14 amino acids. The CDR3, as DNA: TGCAGTGCTGTGAAGGGTGGGAGGGACACTGAAGCTTTCTTT. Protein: CSAVKGGRDTEAFF.